Listed here are 17 T cell receptor beta chains from one sample, sequenced in a study of CD4+ T cells in melanoma. Only in-frame clones appear in the TCRdb table, and some are missing; sequencing was by immunoSEQ multiplex PCR. The sample consists of approximately 110,000 clones, approximately 90% of them appearing once. The sequenced material came from peripheral blood. The origin of the receptors is a human donor with melanoma.

The chain combines TRBV7-3 with TRBJ2-1, with TRBD2 matching over 14 bases. Germline CDR1 and CDR2: SGHTA and FQGTGA. The CDR3 contains 16 residues. The V gene end was trimmed by 5 bases and the J gene end by 5 bases; junction bases not matched to a gene: 5. CDR3 DNA sequence: TGTGCCAGCAGCACGACGGGACTAGCGGGGGACAATGAGCAGTTCTTC. Translation: CASSTTGLAGDNEQFF.

The rearrangement uses TRBV9 and TRBJ2-1, with 8 bases identical to TRBD1. CDR3 length: 14 amino acids. Germline CDR1 SGDLS, CDR2 YYNGEE. The ends lost 6 bases at V and 10 bases at J; junction bases unmatched: 12. This CDR3 reads CASNLPGGPGEQFF. The CDR3 region has the DNA TGTGCCAGCAACCTCCCAGGGGGCCCGGGGGAGCAGTTCTTC.

V gene TRBV7-3 combines with J gene TRBJ2-5; tentative D call: TRBD2 (5 bases). This CDR3 has 16 residues. V shed 5 bases and J shed 0 bases, with 16 bases lying between them. Per germline, CDR1 SGHTA and CDR2 FQGTGA. CDR3 in amino acids: CASSPTGAAYQETQYF. The CDR3 nucleotides are TGTGCCAGCAGCCCGACCGGAGCGGCCTACCAAGAGACCCAGTACTTC.

The rearrangement uses TRBV4-1 and TRBJ2-7; D gene uncertain. This CDR3 has 13 amino acids. Trimming shortened V by 4 bases and J by 2 bases, and 9 bases separated the two germline ends. Per the germline V gene, CDR1 is MGHRA and CDR2 is YSYEKL. CDR3 loop: CASSRNTPYEQYF. CDR3 DNA sequence: TGCGCCAGCAGCCGAAATACCCCCTACGAGCAGTACTTC.

The chain employs TRBV7-9 and TRBJ2-3, with D possibly TRBD2 on 6 matching bases. The CDR3 is 14 amino acids. The V gene's germline CDR1 is SEHNR and CDR2 FQNEAQ (reference sequence). Between the trimmed V and J ends, which lost 5 bases and 0 bases, there was a span of 9 bases. CDR3 in amino acids: CASSPGTSTDTQYF. The CDR3, as DNA: TGTGCCAGCAGCCCGGGGACTAGCACAGATACGCAGTATTTT. Complete variable domain (other parts from reference TRBV7-9 and TRBJ2-3): DTGVSQNPRHKITKRGQNVTFRCDPISEHNRLYWYRQTLGQGPEFLTYFQNEAQLEKSRLLSDRFSAERPKGSFSTLEIQRTEQGDSAMYLCASSPGTSTDTQYFGPGTRLTVL.

The J gene is TRBJ2-1, the V gene TRBV10-3; the match to TRBD1 covers 7 bases. Germline CDR1 and CDR2: ENHRY and SYGVKD. V was pared by 3 bases and J by 7 bases, with 12 bases of the junction left unmatched. The CDR3 length is 16 residues. CDR3 nucleotides: TGTGCCATCAGTGAAGGGGGCCCGCAAAATAAAAATGAGCAGTTCTTC. This sequence encodes CAISEGGPQNKNEQFF.

V is TRBV28 and J is TRBJ2-3; D ambiguous. V gave up 5 bases and J gave up 6 bases, with 9 bases separating them. CDR3 length equals 12 residues. CDR1 is MDHEN and CDR2 is SYDVKM in the germline V gene. Here the CDR3 DNA reads TGTGCCAGCAGTCAACGTTCGGATACGCAGTATTTT. This codes for CASSQRSDTQYF.

This clone was observed a few times. The rearrangement uses TRBV7-2 and TRBJ1-4; 8 bases fit TRBD1. The junction had 9 bases not matched to a gene; V was cut back by 6 bases and J by 6 bases. The length of the CDR3 is 15 residues. CDR1 is SGHTA and CDR2 is FQGNSA in the germline V gene. This chain's CDR3 is CASRIDRGGHEKLFF. The CDR3 coding sequence is TGTGCCAGCAGGATAGACAGGGGAGGTCATGAAAAACTGTTTTTT.

The chain has TRBV6-1 and TRBJ1-5; 7 nucleotides match TRBD1. The ends lost 5 bases at V and 1 base at J; junction bases unmatched: 5. CDR1 MNHNS and CDR2 SASEGT come from the germline V gene. The CDR3 contains 15 residues. CDR3 coding DNA: TGTGCCAGCAGTTCCCCAGGGGGAAGCAATCAGCCCCAGCATTTT. It codes for CASSSPGGSNQPQHF.

This clone has only a few counts. This chain connects TRBV19 to TRBJ1-5; D may be TRBD1 (6 bases). The CDR3 runs 14 residues. The ends were cut back, 1 base at V and 4 bases at J, with 8 bases in the middle. Germline lookup yields CDR1 LNHDA and CDR2 SQIVND (reference sequence). This CDR3 is CASSIGDINQPQHF. The CDR3 DNA reads TGTGCCAGTAGTATAGGGGACATTAATCAGCCCCAGCATTTT.

The J gene is TRBJ2-6, the V gene TRBV25-1; 7 bases map to TRBD1. Germline lookup yields CDR1 MGHDK and CDR2 SYGVNS. CDR3 length: 17 amino acids. The trim removed 5 bases at V and 6 bases at J, leaving 13 bases unmatched. CDR3 in DNA: TGTGCCAGCAGTAAGCAAGACAGGGACCCTGCGGCCAACGTCCTGACTTTC. It is translated as CASSKQDRDPAANVLTF.

This chain uses TRBV13 with TRBJ2-3, with TRBD1 as a possible D gene (6 bases). The CDR3 is 17 amino acids. The V and J ends lost 0 bases and 4 bases respectively, with 17 bases between them. Germline V gene lookup returns CDR1 PRHDT and CDR2 FYEKMQ (reference sequence). The CDR3 nucleotides read TGTGCCAGCAGCTTAGGCGGCTACAGGGTGGGACCAGATACGCAGTATTTT. This encodes CASSLGGYRVGPDTQYF. The whole variable domain, filled in from reference TRBV13 and TRBJ2-3, reads AAGVIQSPRHLIKEKRETATLKCYPIPRHDTVYWYQQGPGQDPQFLISFYEKMQSDKGSIPDRFSAQQFSDYHSELNMSSLELGDSALYFCASSLGGYRVGPDTQYFGPGTRLTVL.

The gene calls are TRBV6-1 and TRBJ1-2; D ambiguous. Germline CDR1 reads MNHNS; CDR2 reads SASEGT. The CDR3 contains 14 residues. The V end lost 0 bases, the J end lost 5 bases, and 10 bases lay between the germline ends. In DNA form, the CDR3 reads TGTGCCAGCAGTGAAGCGCTTCCGGGGTATGGCTACACCTTC. Its protein product is CASSEALPGYGYTF.

The rearrangement uses TRBV7-2 and TRBJ2-7; TRBD2 might be the D (5 bases). The V and J ends lost 1 base and 1 base respectively, with 11 bases between them. The CDR3 sequence is 15 residues long. CDR1 SGHTA and CDR2 FQGNSA come from the germline V gene. In DNA form, the CDR3 reads TGTGCCAGCAGCTTAGGAGCGGACCCTTCCTACGAGCAGTACTTC. It codes for CASSLGADPSYEQYF.

V gene TRBV5-6 combines with J gene TRBJ2-2; 8 bases map to TRBD1. Germline assignment: CDR1 SGHDT and CDR2 YYEEEE. This CDR3 is built from 16 residues. The V and J ends lost 4 bases and 3 bases, in that order; junction bases with no gene match: 8. DNA for the CDR3: TGTGCCAGCAGCATCCCGCCAGGGGGCTACACCGGGGAGCTGTTTTTT. Protein sequence: CASSIPPGGYTGELFF.

The rearrangement uses TRBV5-5 and TRBJ2-6; no definite D call. V was cut by 1 base and J by 2 bases, with 10 bases left in between. Germline CDR1 reads SGHKS; CDR2 reads YYEKEE (reference sequence). The CDR3 is 16 amino acids. CDR3 sequence reads: CASSLLTAAGANVLTF. As DNA, the CDR3 is TGTGCCAGCAGCTTGTTAACGGCGGCTGGGGCCAACGTCCTGACTTTC.

This clone was detected once. The gene calls are TRBV9 and TRBJ2-3, with D unclear. The length of the CDR3 is 16 residues. The germline CDR1 and CDR2 sequences are SGDLS and YYNGEE. The V gene lost 0 bases and the J gene lost 1 base, with 12 bases spanning the gap. The CDR3 DNA follows: TGTGCCAGCAGCGTAGCTACAAGCGAGGGCACAGATACGCAGTATTTT. This codes for CASSVATSEGTDTQYF.